The 8 T cell receptor beta chains given below trace back to one sample, sequenced in a study of patients and donors after allogeneic stem cell transplantation. One entry per CDR3 protein, called by TCRdb with MiXCR from the RT-PCR reads. The sample lists 410,000 or so distinct CDR3 sequences, roughly 17% occurring once. Sequencing was done on a sample of blood, either unsorted or a sorted T cell fraction (not recorded which). The receptors derive from a human donor who was either an allogeneic HSCT recipient or a stem cell or donor lymphocyte infusion donor (not recorded which). It is not recorded whose cells these are; they may come from a transplant donor.

This clonotype was seen a handful of times. The chain recombines TRBV12-3 or TRBV12-4 with TRBJ1-2, with D possibly being TRBD1 (5 bases). The CDR3 is 14 residues long. Trimming cost V 7 bases and J 2 bases, with 14 bases left between them. The chain's CDR3 is CASIRGSKNYGYTF. Here the CDR3 DNA reads TGTGCCAGCATTAGGGGTTCAAAAAACTATGGCTACACCTTC.

This clonotype was counted a few times. The J gene is TRBJ2-2, the V gene TRBV3-1; either TRBD1 or TRBD2 may fit D (6 bases each). Trimming cost V 11 bases and J 5 bases, with 15 bases left between them. The V gene's germline CDR1 is LGHDT and CDR2 YNNKEL (reference sequence). The CDR3 is made up of 13 amino acids. CDR3 amino acids: CACKRGRTGELFF. The DNA of the CDR3 is TGTGCCTGTAAACGGGGGCGTACCGGGGAGCTGTTTTTT. The variable domain in full, completed from reference TRBV3-1 and TRBJ2-2, reads DTAVSQTPKYLVTQMGNDKSIKCEQNLGHDTMYWYKQDSKKFLKIMFSYNNKELIINETVPNRFSPKSPDKAHLNLHINSLELGDSAVYFCACKRGRTGELFFGEGSRLTVL.

This sequence joins TRBV20-1 and TRBJ1-1; D gene ambiguous. Trimming shortened V by 0 bases and J by 3 bases, and 5 bases separated the two germline ends. The CDR3 loop spans 12 amino acids. CDR1 DFQATT and CDR2 SNEGSKA come from the germline V gene (reference sequence). As DNA, the CDR3 is TGCAGTGCTAGAGATTTGGACACTGAAGCTTTCTTT. Translating gives CSARDLDTEAFF.

The chain links TRBV4-3 to TRBJ1-3; no clear D. CDR3 length equals 13 residues. Germline V gene lookup returns CDR1 LGHNA and CDR2 YSLEER. Trimming took off 4 bases at V and 0 bases at J, with 4 bases between the two ends. The CDR3 sequence: CASSRASGNTIYF. The CDR3 DNA sequence: TGCGCCAGCAGCCGCGCCTCTGGAAACACCATATATTTT.

This clonotype has just a few counts. The V gene is TRBV3-1, the J gene TRBJ2-3; tentative D call: TRBD2 (6 bases). This CDR3 is built from 13 residues. CDR1 and CDR2 (germline): LGHDT, YNNKEL (reference sequence). V was clipped by 0 bases and J by 7 bases, with 8 bases between them. CDR3 in DNA: TGTGCCAGCAGCCAAGAGCGGGGAAATACGCAGTATTTT. Its protein is CASSQERGNTQYF.

The V gene is TRBV27, the J gene TRBJ2-7; D is perhaps TRBD2 (6 bases). Germline lookup yields CDR1 MNHEY and CDR2 SMNVEV (reference sequence). There are 16 residues in the CDR3. The V gene lost 3 bases and the J gene lost 3 bases, with 18 bases spanning the gap. The CDR3 DNA reads TGTGCCAGCAGTTTCCTAGCGCGAGAAAACTACTACGAGCAGTACTTC. Amino acid sequence: CASSFLARENYYEQYF.

The sample holds a few counts of this clonotype. This chain links TRBV5-6 with TRBJ1-5, with 10 bases identical to TRBD1. The CDR3 length is 12 residues. Germline V CDR1 and CDR2: SGHDT, YYEEEE. V lost 4 bases, J lost 11 bases, and 3 bases stayed unmatched. CDR3 sequence reads: CASSPGTGAQHF. CDR3 DNA: TGTGCCAGCAGCCCCGGGACAGGGGCCCAGCATTTT.

The V gene is TRBV3-1, the J gene TRBJ2-3; 10 nucleotides align to TRBD2. The CDR3 contains 17 residues. Germline CDR1 LGHDT, CDR2 YNNKEL (reference sequence). The junction had 8 bases not matched to a gene; V was cut back by 0 bases and J by 5 bases. The CDR3 loop reads CASSQDTSGGARDTQYF. For the CDR3, the DNA is TGTGCCAGCAGCCAAGATACCAGCGGGGGGGCCAGAGATACGCAGTATTTT.